These 24 T cell receptor beta chains originate from one sample sequenced in a study of T cells after yellow fever vaccination. TCRdb re-called the 5' RACE reads with MiXCR, one entry per CDR3 protein. Of around 73,000 distinct CDR3 sequences in the sample, 7.5% to 8% were seen once. The source material was CD8+ T cells sorted from PBMCs, sampled on the day of the yellow fever booster vaccination. The receptors come from a young man who received the YFV17D yellow fever vaccine.

Worth noting for this clonotype: Compared with germline, one end of the junction differs, possibly owing to a read error. The chain links TRBV6-1 to TRBJ2-7; no definite D call. The germline gives CDR1 MNHNS, CDR2 SASEGT. This CDR3 region has 11 residues. The CDR3 region is CATSLSYEQYF. The DNA for the CDR3 is TGTGCCACCAGTCTCTCCTACGAGCAGTACTTC.

The sample holds many counts of this clonotype. The chain employs TRBV14 and TRBJ2-5, with D perhaps TRBD2 (6 bases). CDR1 SGHDN and CDR2 FVKESK come from the germline V gene. The CDR3 sequence is 17 residues long. V lost 0 bases and J lost 4, with 18 bases in between. CDR3 sequence reads: CASSQDFTSLGGETQYF. CDR3 coding DNA: TGTGCCAGCAGCCAAGATTTCACTAGCTTGGGGGGAGAGACCCAGTACTTC.

Ten or more counts support this clonotype. This chain uses TRBV4-2 with TRBJ2-1; D is ambiguous. CDR1 and CDR2 from the germline V gene are LGHNA and YNFKEQ. This CDR3 spans 13 amino acids. Trimming took 3 bases from V and 8 from J, leaving 11 bases between them. This CDR3 reads CASSHRRAYEQFF. The CDR3 region has the DNA TGTGCCAGCAGCCACCGACGGGCGTATGAGCAGTTCTTC.

The chain joins TRBV29-1 to TRBJ2-7; D could derive from TRBD1 or TRBD2 (5 bases each). The CDR3 has 13 residues. Germline CDR1 SQVTM, CDR2 ANQGSEA. Deletions cut 4 bases from V and 3 bases from J, with 13 bases between. CDR3 sequence (DNA): TGCAGCGTTGCGAGCGGACATAGCTACGAGCAGTACTTC. Translating it yields CSVASGHSYEQYF.

This clonotype was picked up a small number of times. The CDR3 DNA reads TGTGCCAGTAGTATAGGAGGGACAGGGTTACAAGAGACCCAGTACTTC. Encoded protein: CASSIGGTGLQETQYF. The chain employs TRBV19 and TRBJ2-5, with 9 bases fitting TRBD1. CDR1 and CDR2 (germline): LNHDA, SQIVND (reference sequence). This CDR3 spans 16 amino acids. J lost 2 bases, V lost 1 base, and 5 bases had no gene match.

This clonotype was counted between two and nine times. The chain recombines TRBV7-6 with TRBJ2-7; D is possibly TRBD2 (5 bases). The germline V gene has CDR1 SGHVS and CDR2 FNYEAQ. V was cut by 6 bases and J by 1 base, with 10 bases left in between. The CDR3 consists of 13 residues. The CDR3 reads CASSPGISYEQYF. The CDR3 nucleotides are TGTGCCAGCAGTCCGGGGATTTCCTACGAGCAGTACTTC.

This clonotype was recorded a few times. The rearrangement uses TRBV7-9 and TRBJ2-1, with 9 bases fitting TRBD1. The CDR3 covers 15 residues. The V segment lost 3 bases and the J segment 5 bases; nucleotides outside the gene matches: 5. Germline V gene sequence: CDR1 SEHNR, CDR2 FQNEAQ (reference sequence). As DNA, the CDR3 is TGTGCCAGCAGCTTCCCGGGACAGGGTGACAATGAGCAGTTCTTC. Translating it yields CASSFPGQGDNEQFF.

This clonotype was recorded a few times. V is TRBV9 and J is TRBJ2-3; D assignment may be TRBD1 or TRBD2 (5 bases each). The V gene's germline CDR1 is SGDLS and CDR2 YYNGEE. The CDR3 contains 16 residues. The V end was cut by 0 bases, the J end by 0 bases, with 11 bases between. Written as DNA, the CDR3 is TGTGCCAGCAGCGTAGGTTGGGGGAGTAGCACAGATACGCAGTATTTT. This codes for CASSVGWGSSTDTQYF.

This clonotype was detected only a few times. The chain carries TRBV20-1 and TRBJ1-2, with 9 bases identical to TRBD1. The germline V gene encodes CDR1 DFQATT and CDR2 SNEGSKA (reference sequence). The CDR3 is 15 residues long. With 5 bases clipped from V and 4 bases from J, the junction kept 11 bases outside the gene matches. The CDR3 DNA follows: TGCAGTGCTCTCTACCCGGGACAGGGTACCTATGGCTACACCTTC. Its protein is CSALYPGQGTYGYTF.

J is TRBJ2-7 and V is TRBV28; 7 bases align to TRBD1. In germline, CDR1 is MDHEN, CDR2 SYDVKM. The length of the CDR3 is 14 residues. The V gene end was trimmed by 6 bases and the J gene end by 2 bases; junction bases not matched to a gene: 7. The CDR3: CASSWGQKPYEQYF. In nucleotides, the CDR3 is TGTGCCAGCAGCTGGGGACAGAAGCCCTACGAGCAGTACTTC.

This clonotype was picked up a small number of times. J is TRBJ2-7 and V is TRBV29-1; D is unresolved. V was clipped by 4 bases and J by 0 bases, with 10 bases between them. CDR3 length: 13 amino acids. The V gene's germline CDR1 is SQVTM and CDR2 ANQGSEA. The CDR3 DNA is TGCAGCGTTGCGTTGCGGAACTCCTACGAGCAGTACTTC. Its translation: CSVALRNSYEQYF.

This clonotype was counted between two and nine times. The V and J genes are TRBV27 and TRBJ2-2; D remains unclear. CDR3 size: 14 residues. Looked up from germline, CDR1 is MNHEY and CDR2 is SMNVEV (reference sequence). Trimming pared 3 bases from V and 7 bases from J, leaving 12 bases between. In DNA, the CDR3 is TGTGCCAGCAGTTTCACCGTTGGGAACGGGGAGCTGTTTTTT. It translates to CASSFTVGNGELFF.

Ten or more counts support this clonotype. The rearrangement uses TRBV19 and TRBJ2-1, with 10 bases matching TRBD2. After removal of 6 bases from V and 7 bases from J, the junction contained 9 bases not matched to a gene. The CDR3 spans 15 residues. Germline values: CDR1 LNHDA, CDR2 SQIVND (reference sequence). As DNA, the CDR3 is TGTGCCAGTAGGGAGCTAGCGGGAGTAGGGAATGAGCAGTTCTTC. Translation: CASRELAGVGNEQFF. The complete variable domain, with remaining parts taken from reference TRBV19 and TRBJ2-1, reads DGGITQSPKYLFRKEGQNVTLSCEQNLNHDAMYWYRQDPGQGLRLIYYSQIVNDFQKGDIAEGYSVSREKKESFPLTVTSAQKNPTAFYLCASRELAGVGNEQFFGPGTRLTVL.

Many counts were recorded for this clonotype. The chain uses TRBV29-1 and TRBJ1-1; tentative D call: TRBD1 (5 bases). From germline, CDR1 is SQVTM and CDR2 ANQGSEA. With 6 bases removed from V and 6 bases from J, the gap between germline ends came to 8 bases. The CDR3 extends over 10 amino acids. CDR3 protein: CSVGGAEAFF. The CDR3 DNA sequence: TGCAGCGTCGGGGGGGCTGAAGCTTTCTTT.

The V gene is TRBV6-2 or TRBV6-3, the J gene TRBJ1-2; D not resolved. Germline lookup yields CDR1 MNHEY and CDR2 SVGEGT. V shed 5 bases and J shed 12 bases, with 13 bases lying between them. The CDR3 has 11 amino acids. The CDR3 region is CASSPGWEDTF. The CDR3 DNA reads as TGTGCCAGCAGTCCCGGATGGGAGGACACCTTC.

The chain joins TRBV20-1 to TRBJ1-1, with TRBD1 as a possible D gene (5 bases). CDR1 and CDR2 from the germline V gene are DFQATT and SNEGSKA (reference sequence). The CDR3 length is 12 residues. V gave up 6 bases and J gave up 1 base, with 9 bases separating them. The CDR3 nucleotides are TGCAGTGCCTCGGGGGGGAACACTGAAGCTTTCTTT. This translates into CSASGGNTEAFF.

This clonotype came up many times. The chain is built from TRBV29-1 and TRBJ2-5; the D gene is possibly TRBD1 (5 bases). The CDR3 runs to 13 residues. CDR1 and CDR2 from the germline V gene are SQVTM and ANQGSEA. V was pared by 7 bases and J by 0 bases, with 12 bases between. CDR3 bases: TGCAGCGGGCAAGCAGGGTACCAAGAGACCCAGTACTTC. Translated: CSGQAGYQETQYF.

The J gene is TRBJ2-1, the V gene TRBV5-1; D uncertain. Trimming cost V 4 bases and J 4 bases, with 9 bases left between them. The CDR3 runs 13 residues. Germline V lookup: CDR1 SGHRS, CDR2 YFSETQ. This CDR3 is CASSLSKYNEQFF. The DNA for the CDR3 is TGCGCCAGCAGCCTCTCTAAATACAATGAGCAGTTCTTC.

This clonotype was seen more than once but under ten times. The chain joins TRBV5-6 to TRBJ2-7; maybe TRBD2 (5 bases). V shed 2 bases and J shed 1 base, with 13 bases lying between them. The CDR3 runs 15 residues. Per the germline V gene, CDR1 is SGHDT and CDR2 is YYEEEE. CDR3 bases: TGTGCCAGCAGCTTCCCGGGTCCGGGGTCCTACGAGCAGTACTTC. This codes for CASSFPGPGSYEQYF.

J is TRBJ2-7 and V is TRBV28, with D perhaps matching TRBD1 (6 bases). V was trimmed by 10 bases and J by 4 bases, leaving 11 bases between them. Germline CDR1 and CDR2: MDHEN and SYDVKM. The CDR3 totals 11 residues. Written as DNA, the CDR3 is TGTGCCATAGGACAGCGATACGAGCAGTACTTC. Translating gives CAIGQRYEQYF.

This clonotype turned up a few times. This chain connects TRBV28 to TRBJ2-7; D possibly corresponds to TRBD2 (5 bases). The germline V gene has CDR1 MDHEN and CDR2 SYDVKM. The CDR3 covers 11 residues. The germline V and J ends were trimmed by 8 bases and 3 bases, with 8 bases remaining between them. The CDR3 bases are TGTGCCAGCGCGGAGGACTACGAGCAGTACTTC. Translated, it gives CASAEDYEQYF.

This clonotype was detected ten times or more. The CDR3 DNA sequence: TGTGCCAGCAGTTTAGAGGACTACTACAATGAGCAGTTCTTC. This translates into CASSLEDYYNEQFF. The rearrangement uses TRBV12-3 or TRBV12-4 and TRBJ2-1; tentatively, D is TRBD2 (6 bases). V lost 1 base and J 3 bases, leaving 7 bases between the germline ends. CDR3 length: 14 residues.

This chain connects TRBV10-3 to TRBJ2-2, with D perhaps being TRBD1 or TRBD2 (5 bases each). The CDR3 is made up of 12 amino acids. Germline CDR1 ENHRY, CDR2 SYGVKD. V was shortened by 8 bases and J by 3 bases, with 7 bases between the two germline ends. CDR3 residues: CAIRGDTGELFF. In nucleotides, the CDR3 is TGTGCCATCCGAGGGGACACCGGGGAGCTGTTTTTT.

This clonotype has more than one count but fewer than ten. V usage is TRBV5-4 and J usage is TRBJ2-1; D gene unclear. This CDR3 is 13 amino acids long. Germline V gives CDR1 SGHNT, CDR2 YYREEE (reference sequence). V lost 2 bases, J lost 6 bases, and 9 bases lay in between. CDR3 protein: CASSFESSNEQFF. The CDR3 bases are TGTGCCAGCAGCTTTGAAAGCTCCAATGAGCAGTTCTTC. Together with reference TRBV5-4 and TRBJ2-1, the CDR3 gives the full variable domain: ETGVTQSPTHLIKTRGQQVTLRCSSQSGHNTVSWYQQALGQGPQFIFQYYREEENGRGNFPPRFSGLQFPNYSSELNVNALELDDSALYLCASSFESSNEQFFGPGTRLTVL.